What follows describes a single T cell receptor beta chain. What this receptor recognizes is not known. The input lacks base qualities; no much larger clone sits a single base away. The sample carries other DNA sequences with the same CDR3. The sample originates from a study of follicular helper T cells after annual influenza vaccination (dated by TCRdb to 2016 to 2017). As for the study more broadly: After each seasonal influenza vaccination, blood samples were collected on days 0, 7 and 28. The 2015 samples were processed right after collection, while the 2013-2014 samples were cryopreserved. One week after vaccination, a second recruited cohort of about eleven subjects (Table S1) displayed a similar ICOS+CD38+ cTfh response. Some subjects were followed across successive annual vaccinations spanning the 2013-2014, 2014-2015 and 2015-2016 seasons to study recall of cTfh clones. Multi-year samples were obtained from about six subjects, with two vaccination seasons covered for four subjects and three seasons covered for two subjects.

Per the publication, the time point label means: 2014-2015 season, pre-vaccination. Seasonal inactivated influenza vaccine (Fluvarix) was administered to adults, and sorted blood CD4 subsets were tracked by TCRB sequencing before and after vaccination. To be eligible, subjects had to live in the community and must not have received influenza vaccine in the previous 6 months. Influenza vaccine contraindications, substance abuse, HIV/AIDS, active malignancy, immunomodulatory medication and active illness such as respiratory infection were included among the exclusion criteria. Per time point, between about 35 and 100 mL of blood was sampled. Non-naive CD4+CXCR5+PD-1+ cells were defined as circulating Tfh and were sorted into two fractions, ICOS+CD38+ and ICOS-CD38-. PBMC were isolated using Ficoll-Paque PLUS or SepMate separation. Cell subsets were sorted from PBMC on a BD FACS Aria before DNA extraction.

The protocol used for the library was the immunoSEQ multiplex PCR assay. Adaptive Biotechnologies carried out TCRB amplification, library preparation, sequencing and preliminary bioinformatics at Survey level resolution. For TCRB sequencing, genomic DNA from the sorted cTfh populations was amplified by multiplex PCR. On the authors' methods: Clonality was computed in R as 1 minus normalized Shannon entropy; the Gini index was calculated with the R package ineq. To get the overlap score, the summed counts of shared sequences were divided by the total counts of all sequences in both of the compared samples. Significance of shared clonotypes was assessed by Fisher's exact test, with a theoretical repertoire of 10^7 TCRB sequences assumed. Here the immuneACCESS table is served through TCRdb, limited to in-frame sequences with V and J called. Missing clones are a known gap in these copies; in checked studies unresolved V genes cover under half, and the rest lacks a known reason. V and J calls and clone size are copied from that table; D and trimming were computed from the DNA. The sample table lists about 27,000 clones, roughly 80% of them with a count of one. The ten most abundant clones make up about 1.2% of the sample.

The CDR3 covers 14 residues, taking in both the cysteine and the phenylalanine. The retained sequence is limited to the CDR3, 42 bases, with the frame set at the first base. The V and J ends are trimmed by 4 bases and 2 bases, leaving 10 bases between them. Based on the germline V gene, the CDR1 and CDR2 sequences are MGHRA and YSYEKL. On the study overall, not on this receptor specifically: Day 7 ICOS+CD38+ clones were most often found later in ICOS-CD38- cTfh, suggesting that subset may serve as a memory reservoir. ICOS+CD38+ cTfh clonality correlated with the frequency of that population, and its change correlated with the change in circulating plasmablast frequency. Successive annual vaccinations recalled a recurring oligoclonal ICOS+CD38+ cTfh response that included tetramer and AIM influenza-specific clonotypes. Rare clonotypes could not be sampled because productive TCRB sequences were recovered from only about 9.5-23% of the analyzed cells.

This receptor chain uses TRBV4-1 and TRBJ2-3, with the D gene too uncertain to name. The starting material was CXCR5+ CD38- circulating T follicular helper cells from blood, obtained on the day of influenza vaccination. Read against the paper, the sample's cell subset or site label means: circulating Tfh, non-naive CD4+CXCR5+PD-1+ (ICOS+CD38+ or ICOS-CD38-). This TCR was recovered from an adult who received the influenza vaccine. The nucleotides are TGCGCCAGCAGCCTCGGCAGACTCACAGATACGCAGTATTTT. Its translation reads: CASSLGRLTDTQYF.